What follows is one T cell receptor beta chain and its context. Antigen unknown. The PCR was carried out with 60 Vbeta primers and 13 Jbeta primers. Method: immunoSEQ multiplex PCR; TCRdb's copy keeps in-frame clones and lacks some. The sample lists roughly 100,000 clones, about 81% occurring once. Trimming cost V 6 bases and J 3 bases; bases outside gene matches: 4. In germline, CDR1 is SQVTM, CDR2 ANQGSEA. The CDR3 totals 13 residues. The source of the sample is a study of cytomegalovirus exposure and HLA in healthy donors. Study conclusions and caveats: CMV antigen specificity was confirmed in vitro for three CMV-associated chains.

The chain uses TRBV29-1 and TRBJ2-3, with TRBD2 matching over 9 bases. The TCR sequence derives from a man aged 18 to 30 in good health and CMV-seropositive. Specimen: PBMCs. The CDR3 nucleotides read TGCAGCGTCGGGACTAGCATTACAGATACGCAGTATTTT. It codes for CSVGTSITDTQYF.